This T cell receptor beta chain is drawn from a study of control samples from healthy donors and cancer patients. Profiling relied on immunoSEQ multiplex PCR, and the TCRdb table lists in-frame clones only, not all of them. The sample contains about 180,000 clones, about 92% of which appear only once. Germline assignment: CDR1 SGHDN and CDR2 FVKESK. Trimming removed 1 base at V and 7 bases at J, with 19 bases between. This CDR3 contains 16 residues. The sequence derives from a man aged 25-40 years in good health. The sample consisted of blood. The chain uses TRBV14 and TRBJ2-5; the D gene is possibly TRBD2 (7 bases). The DNA for the CDR3 is TGTGCCAGCAGCCAAGGGCGGGGGCCCCTGGGCGTGACCCAGTACTTC. Encoded protein: CASSQGRGPLGVTQYF.